This T cell receptor (beta chain) was found in a study of response to subunit inactivated influenza vaccine (dated by TCRdb to 2017 to 2018). Study-level background: Deep quantitative profiling of the T cell receptor repertoire was used in the study to follow responses to a trivalent subunit inactivated influenza vaccine.

Of note for this clonotype: Its target antigen remains unknown. No much larger clone exists at a distance of one base, and base qualities are not known.

Libraries were constructed by RT-PCR. Sequencing used an Illumina HiSeq 2500. The raw public reads went through TCRdb reprocessing: fastp at Q25, MiXCR clone calling, in-frame beta chains kept. Entries are consolidated by CDR3 protein sequence, retaining the most common genes and DNA. The sample table holds approximately 500,000 distinct CDR3 sequences, of which 14% were seen once. The biggest ten clones account for over 8.5% of the sample. Including cysteine and phenylalanine, the CDR3 has 13 amino acids. Only the CDR3 portion is preserved as DNA: 39 bases, with reading frame beginning at the first base. V loses 4 bases, J loses 3 bases, and the germline ends lie 10 bases apart. Sequences MNHNY (CDR1) and SVGAGI (CDR2) are obtained from the germline V gene (reference sequence). The full study reports these points: It was suggested by the authors that each seasonal influenza vaccination may recruit only a limited number of new T cells.

This specimen consisted of PBMCs from blood, obtained roughly 13 days after vaccination. The chain couples TRBV6-6 to TRBJ2-7, with no D gene named confidently. The sequence derives from a man in his fifties or sixties who received an inactivated influenza vaccine. Donor details come from another sample of the same person, matched by shared clones. The CDR3 reads CASSLDEDYEQYF. The DNA reads as follows: TGTGCCAGCAGTTTAGACGAAGACTACGAGCAGTACTTC.